Following are 9 T cell receptor beta chains from one sample sequenced in a study of shared clonotypes between healthy human individuals. The protocol was immunoSEQ multiplex PCR, while the TCRdb copy is restricted to in-frame clones and leaves out a portion. The repertoire holds about 2.4 million clones, with around 90% as singletons. What was sequenced was naive CD4+ T cells sorted from blood. As for subset: CD45RA+ positively selected. The source of these receptors is a man between 18 and 29 years old in good health.

Notes on this clone: One junction end disagrees with the germline gene, perhaps due to a read error. The chain has TRBV19 and TRBJ1-2; no clear D gene. There are 13 residues in the CDR3. Germline V gene data show CDR1 as LNHDA and CDR2 as SQIVND (reference sequence). CDR3 bases: TGTGCCAGTACCACGGGTTCTAACTCTGGCTACACCTTC. It is translated as CASTTGSNSGYTF.

As regards this clone: The junction does not match germline at one end; this may be a read error. The CDR3 nucleotides are TGTGCCAGCAGCCATACTCAAACTAGCACAGATATGCAGTATTTT. Protein product: CASSHTQTSTDMQYF. V gene TRBV7-6 combines with J gene TRBJ2-3; D possibly corresponds to TRBD2 (6 bases). Per germline, CDR1 SGHVS and CDR2 FNYEAQ. CDR3 size: 15 residues.

The chain employs TRBV5-6 and TRBJ2-7; perhaps D is TRBD1 or TRBD2 (5 bases each). CDR1 and CDR2 (germline): SGHDT, YYEEEE. This CDR3 has 16 amino acids. V was pared by 0 bases and J by 2 bases, with 15 bases between. The CDR3 DNA reads TGTGCCAGCAGCTTGGAGGGGAACACGGGGCCCTACGAGCAGTACTTC. Translated, it gives CASSLEGNTGPYEQYF.

The gene calls are TRBV25-1 and TRBJ2-1; D not resolved. Germline CDR1 MGHDK, CDR2 SYGVNS. The CDR3 runs to 11 residues. The V and J ends lost 7 bases and 4 bases respectively, with 5 bases between them. CDR3 bases: TGTGCCAGCACCAGTTACAATGAGCAGTTCTTC. Translated, it gives CASTSYNEQFF.

The chain carries TRBV5-1 and TRBJ2-2, with 11 bases fitting TRBD2. V was clipped by 5 bases and J by 1 base; unmatched bases: 13. Germline V CDR1 and CDR2: SGHRS, YFSETQ. This CDR3 region has 19 residues. CDR3 sequence: CASRPLPIGTSGNTGELFF. For the CDR3, the DNA is TGCGCCAGCAGACCATTACCTATCGGGACTAGCGGGAACACCGGGGAGCTGTTTTTT. Full variable domain (remainder filled in from reference TRBV5-1 and TRBJ2-2): KAGVTQTPRYLIKTRGQQVTLSCSPISGHRSVSWYQQTPGQGLQFLFEYFSETQRNKGNFPGRFSGRQFSNSRSEMNVSTLELGDSALYLCASRPLPIGTSGNTGELFFGEGSRLTVL.

This sequence joins TRBV18 and TRBJ1-5, with D possibly being TRBD1 (6 bases). The CDR3 has 15 residues. Trimming removed 3 bases from V and 1 base from J, with 10 bases in between. Germline CDR1 and CDR2: KGHSH and LQKENI. The CDR3 spells CASSPSGQSNQPQHF. CDR3 coding DNA: TGTGCCAGCTCACCTTCTGGACAGAGCAATCAGCCCCAGCATTTT.

V and J are TRBV18 and TRBJ2-5; 7 nucleotides align to TRBD1. The CDR3 is 15 amino acids. Germline assignment: CDR1 KGHSH and CDR2 LQKENI. V lost 1 base and J lost 4; bases outside the gene matches: 6. The CDR3 reads CASSPQGAIGETQYF. CDR3 DNA: TGTGCCAGCTCACCACAGGGGGCGATCGGAGAGACCCAGTACTTC.

The chain joins TRBV6-5 to TRBJ2-1; D unresolved. V was cut by 4 bases and J by 11 bases, with 9 bases left in between. The CDR3 runs to 11 residues. Germline CDR1 and CDR2: MNHEY and SVGAGI. The CDR3 region is CASSSPDKQFF. For the CDR3, the DNA is TGTGCCAGCAGTTCCCCCGATAAGCAGTTCTTC.

The chain is built from TRBV11-2 and TRBJ1-2, with D possibly being TRBD1 (5 bases). CDR1 is SGHAT and CDR2 is FQNNGV in the germline V gene. This CDR3 has 15 residues. The V and J ends lost 5 bases and 1 base respectively, with 14 bases between them. CDR3 region: CASSHTDRINYGYTF. The CDR3 region has the DNA TGTGCCAGCAGCCATACAGACAGAATTAACTATGGCTACACCTTC.